These 21 T cell receptor beta chains came from one sample sequenced in a study of PD-1 and CTLA-4 blockade in melanoma. Measured with immunoSEQ multiplex PCR; TCRdb has only the in-frame clones, and not every one. The profile shows fewer than 14,000 clones, approximately 80% of them singletons. This specimen was CD8+ T cells from peripheral blood, taken from a patient given anti-PD-1 treatment. These receptors were taken from a human donor with melanoma.

This clone was seen a single time. The CDR3 DNA follows: TGTGCCAGCAGCTCGACAGCGAACACTGAAGCTTTCTTT. Amino acids: CASSSTANTEAFF. This sequence joins TRBV5-8 and TRBJ1-1; maybe TRBD1 (5 bases). CDR1 SGHTS and CDR2 YDEGEE come from the germline V gene. V dropped 3 bases and J dropped 1 base, with 7 bases sitting between them. CDR3 size: 13 residues.

The rearrangement links TRBV24-1 to TRBJ1-2, with TRBD1 matching 9 bases. Germline values: CDR1 KGHDR, CDR2 SFDVKD. J was trimmed by 3 bases and V by 2 bases; bases with no gene match: 12. The CDR3 totals 18 residues. CDR3 loop: CATSDSGSPGQGYYGYTF. Written as DNA, the CDR3 is TGTGCCACCAGTGATTCGGGTTCACCGGGACAGGGATACTATGGCTACACCTTC.

J is TRBJ1-1 and V is TRBV10-3; D is possibly TRBD1 (6 bases). Trimming left V 6 bases short and J 4 bases short, with 12 bases between. The CDR3 sequence is 13 residues long. CDR1 is ENHRY and CDR2 is SYGVKD in the germline V gene. CDR3 sequence reads: CAIRGGGATEAFF. The DNA for the CDR3 is TGTGCCATCAGGGGGGGCGGGGCCACTGAAGCTTTCTTT.

The J gene is TRBJ2-3, the V gene TRBV7-6; D gene ambiguous. CDR1 is SGHVS and CDR2 is FNYEAQ in the germline V gene. Trimming removed 2 bases at V and 2 bases at J, with 8 bases between. CDR3 length: 14 residues. CDR3 sequence reads: CASSLSSNTDTQYF. DNA for the CDR3: TGTGCCAGCAGCTTATCTTCTAACACAGATACGCAGTATTTT.

The chain links TRBV27 to TRBJ2-2, with TRBD2 identical over 11 bases. Germline V gene sequence: CDR1 MNHEY, CDR2 SMNVEV (reference sequence). Trimming cost V 3 bases and J 0 bases; bases outside gene matches: 6. The CDR3 loop spans 18 amino acids. For the CDR3, the DNA is TGTGCCAGCAGTTTTCTCACTAGCGGGGGTCCGAACACCGGGGAGCTGTTTTTT. It translates to CASSFLTSGGPNTGELFF.

V gene TRBV27 combines with J gene TRBJ1-1; 7 bases are shared with TRBD1. There are 17 residues in the CDR3. Per germline, CDR1 MNHEY and CDR2 SMNVEV (reference sequence). The J segment lost 0 bases and the V segment lost 5 bases, leaving 12 bases of the junction unmatched. The CDR3 reads CASSQVSPTGLNTEAFF. The CDR3 DNA reads as TGTGCCAGCAGTCAAGTTTCCCCGACAGGGTTGAACACTGAAGCTTTCTTT.

V is TRBV11-3 and J is TRBJ1-1; 10 bases are shared with TRBD1. The CDR3 spans 14 residues. The germline V gene encodes CDR1 SGHNT and CDR2 YENEEA. With 5 bases clipped from V and 8 bases from J, the junction kept 8 bases outside the gene matches. The CDR3 is CASSPGTGVVEAFF. The CDR3 DNA reads as TGTGCCAGCAGCCCCGGGACAGGGGTGGTGGAAGCTTTCTTT.

The chain is built from TRBV6-6 and TRBJ1-5; D is undetermined. Germline V lookup: CDR1 MNHNY, CDR2 SVGAGI (reference sequence). The CDR3 runs to 16 residues. V dropped 6 bases and J dropped 0 bases, with 15 bases sitting between them. The CDR3 loop is CASRQPLGYSNQPQHF. The CDR3 DNA reads TGTGCCAGCAGACAACCACTGGGCTATAGCAATCAGCCCCAGCATTTT.

The chain uses TRBV5-1 and TRBJ2-7, with 8 positions matching TRBD1. This CDR3 is 13 amino acids long. The germline gives CDR1 SGHRS, CDR2 YFSETQ. The trim removed 5 bases at V and 5 bases at J, leaving 6 bases unmatched. The CDR3 region has the DNA TGCGCCAGCAGATCGACAGGGGCCAACGAGCAGTACTTC. It codes for CASRSTGANEQYF.

V gene TRBV5-5 combines with J gene TRBJ1-5; D is possibly TRBD1 (5 bases). The CDR3 is 14 amino acids. The V gene lost 2 bases and the J gene lost 2 bases, with 8 bases spanning the gap. Germline lookup yields CDR1 SGHKS and CDR2 YYEKEE (reference sequence). The CDR3, as DNA: TGTGCCAGCAGCTTCCGGGACGGCAATCAGCCCCAGCATTTT. Translation gives CASSFRDGNQPQHF.

This rearrangement joins TRBV6-5 to TRBJ1-6, with D uncertain. CDR3 length: 14 residues. V was clipped by 10 bases and J by 7 bases, with 17 bases between them. Germline CDR1 reads MNHEY; CDR2 reads SVGAGI. CDR3 in amino acids: CAIGSGPENSPLHF. The CDR3 bases are TGTGCCATCGGTAGCGGGCCTGAGAATTCACCCCTCCACTTT.

The genes are TRBV2 and TRBJ2-3; D is ambiguous. Germline CDR1 SNHLY, CDR2 FYNNEI. V shed 9 bases and J shed 4 bases, with 11 bases lying between them. This CDR3 is 12 amino acids long. The CDR3 protein is CARTEGPDTQYF. CDR3 nucleotides: TGTGCCAGAACTGAAGGGCCAGATACGCAGTATTTT.

The chain combines TRBV6-4 with TRBJ2-3; TRBD2 matches at 7 bases. This CDR3 spans 15 amino acids. Trimming at V came to 5 bases and at J to 2 bases, leaving 7 bases not matched to a gene. Germline V gives CDR1 MRHNA, CDR2 SNTAGT. CDR3 DNA sequence: TGTGCCAGCAGTCCCCTGGCGGGAGACACAGATACGCAGTATTTT. This codes for CASSPLAGDTDTQYF.

The rearrangement joins TRBV5-4 to TRBJ2-7, with 8 bases identical to TRBD1. Germline trimming cut 4 bases from V and 6 bases from J; bases unmatched to any gene: 9. CDR1 and CDR2 (germline): SGHNT, YYREEE (reference sequence). There are 14 residues in the CDR3. CDR3 in DNA: TGTGCCAGCAGCCCGGTGGACAGGGTCTTCGAGCAGTACTTC. It translates to CASSPVDRVFEQYF.

V gene TRBV25-1 combines with J gene TRBJ1-4, with D possibly matching TRBD1 (5 bases). The V gene lost 2 bases and the J gene lost 8 bases, with 15 bases spanning the gap. From germline, CDR1 is MGHDK and CDR2 SYGVNS. The CDR3 length is 15 residues. Written as DNA, the CDR3 is TGTGCCAGCAGTGAACTATACTTGGGGGGAGAAAAACTGTTTTTT. Encoded protein: CASSELYLGGEKLFF.

CDR3 DNA sequence: TGTGCCAGCAGTGAATATGGGTTAAATCAGCCCCAGCATTTT. It is translated as CASSEYGLNQPQHF. The rearrangement uses TRBV6-1 and TRBJ1-5; D is undetermined. V was pared by 2 bases and J by 4 bases, with 9 bases between. The CDR3 is made up of 14 amino acids. The germline CDR1 and CDR2 sequences are MNHNS and SASEGT.

The genes are TRBV28 and TRBJ2-5; 10 bases map to TRBD2. This CDR3 is built from 16 residues. V dropped 3 bases and J dropped 3; count of bases not matched to a gene: 7. Looked up from germline, CDR1 is MDHEN and CDR2 is SYDVKM. In DNA form, the CDR3 reads TGTGCCAGCAGTTTTCTAGCGGGAGAGGGCGAAGAGACCCAGTACTTC. Encoded protein: CASSFLAGEGEETQYF.

The chain combines TRBV9 with TRBJ2-2; the D gene is possibly TRBD1 (5 bases). With 0 bases removed from V and 2 bases from J, the gap between germline ends came to 5 bases. CDR1 is SGDLS and CDR2 is YYNGEE in the germline V gene. The CDR3 totals 14 residues. CDR3 amino acids: CASSVGGNTGELFF. The CDR3 nucleotides read TGTGCCAGCAGCGTAGGGGGCAACACCGGGGAGCTGTTTTTT.

The chain joins TRBV15 to TRBJ1-5; D is ambiguous. Germline CDR1 reads LNHNV; CDR2 reads YYDKDF (reference sequence). The V end lost 0 bases, the J end lost 0 bases, and 6 bases lay between the germline ends. This CDR3 is built from 15 residues. The DNA for the CDR3 is TGTGCCACCAGCAGAGACTGGGATAGCAATCAGCCCCAGCATTTT. Encoded protein: CATSRDWDSNQPQHF.

This clone was detected only a few times. The chain links TRBV11-2 to TRBJ2-7; unclear D gene. Looked up from germline, CDR1 is SGHAT and CDR2 is FQNNGV. Trimming stripped 5 bases from V and 4 bases from J, with 9 bases between. This CDR3 region has 12 residues. The CDR3 reads CASSQVGYEQYF. CDR3 sequence (DNA): TGTGCCAGCAGCCAAGTGGGTTACGAGCAGTACTTC.

The CDR3 DNA reads TGTGCCAGCAGCCCCGATGGACAAGAGACCCAGTACTTC. The encoded protein is CASSPDGQETQYF. This chain joins TRBV12-3 or TRBV12-4 and TRBJ2-5; D remains unclear. V shed 6 bases and J shed 2 bases, with 10 bases lying between them. This CDR3 region has 13 residues.